This paragraph reports one TCR beta chain. It was with 60 Vbeta and 13 Jbeta primers that the PCR ran. Sequenced by immunoSEQ multiplex PCR; TCRdb stores in-frame clones only, minus some. The repertoire holds about 120,000 clones, with about 70% as singletons. This sample was included in a study of cytomegalovirus exposure and HLA in healthy donors. The source is a male donor in good health and CMV-seronegative. Sequencing used PBMCs.

DNA for the CDR3: TGCGCCAGCAGCTTGTCGGGCAGCGGACTCACTGAAGCTTTCTTT. Its translation is CASSLSGSGLTEAFF. V is TRBV5-1 and J is TRBJ1-1; D is undetermined. Germline lookup yields CDR1 SGHRS and CDR2 YFSETQ. The CDR3 runs 15 residues. V was cut by 1 base and J by 4 bases, with 14 bases left in between. Full variable domain (remainder filled in from reference TRBV5-1 and TRBJ1-1): KAGVTQTPRYLIKTRGQQVTLSCSPISGHRSVSWYQQTPGQGLQFLFEYFSETQRNKGNFPGRFSGRQFSNSRSEMNVSTLELGDSALYLCASSLSGSGLTEAFFGQGTRLTVV.